This TCR beta chain is from a study of shared clonotypes between healthy human individuals (dated by TCRdb to 2018 to 2020). About the full investigation: Two women and a few men aged 18 to 49 years were included in the cohort. Different laboratories and diverse techniques were used to prepare libraries and sequence TCR repertoires, to increase sequencing depth and limit assay-specific biases. Blood TCR repertoires of about 5 healthy adults were deeply sequenced to estimate repertoire size and the extent of clonotype sharing between individuals. Between about 0.8 and 9 billion PBMCs per donor were obtained by leukapheresis. Results and caveats for the whole study, not just this receptor: Sampling was restricted to blood, and TCR repertoires in tissues likely differ from the TCR repertoires found in blood. Because the study included a small number of donors, the genetic and exposure-history diversity represented was limited. Pairwise subsampling led to the expectation that sequencing depth would affect the degree of clonotype sharing among donors.

Healthy HIV-negative adults with no recently reported acute infections or vaccinations were included as donors. All donors were Caucasian adults living in Nashville, Tennessee, USA. In the unsorted samples, around 81 million PBMCs were counted, and genomic DNA was extracted using the QIAamp DNA Blood Mini kit. Blood was obtained by leukapheresis, after which PBMCs were separated by Ficoll-Histopaque density gradient centrifugation and cryopreserved in liquid nitrogen vapor phase. CDR1 SGHRS and CDR2 YFSETQ were looked up in the germline V gene. From the cysteine through the phenylalanine, the CDR3 covers 14 amino acids. The kept DNA is CDR3 alone, 42 bases in frame from the first base. V has 5 bases trimmed and J has 6 bases trimmed; junction bases matching no gene number 6. About this clone: The antigen it binds to is not known. No base qualities exist here, and no much larger clone lies one base off it.

TCR CDR3 regions were amplified from genomic DNA by multiplex PCR using the deep immunoSEQ assay. Extracted genomic DNA from each cell subset was distributed evenly across all wells of several immunoSEQ 96-well plates, and each plate was treated as a replicate. For unsorted PBMC, around 330 ng genomic DNA, equal to approximately 30,000 T cell genomes, was loaded into each replicate PCR. Ten immunoSEQ deep assay plates were used to sequence the unsorted PBMC genomic DNA. Purified libraries were quantified with a Qubit 3.0 fluorometer, sized on a Bioanalyzer 2100, and re-quantified with the KAPA Library Quantification kit. A separate single-read 150-cycle Illumina NextSeq 550 flow cell was used to sequence each immunoSEQ 96-well plate. The authors' pipeline ran thus. Because only junctional sequences without quality scores were contained in the immunoSEQ output, filtering matching that applied to full-length reads could not be performed. To assign V/J genes and CDR3, sequences were annotated using PyIR, a Python wrapper for IgBLAST v1.9, with IMGT germline references. Any read was removed if the V/J assignment was weak (E-value above 1e-6), the CDR3 was missing, or the read contained stop codons, out-of-frame junctions, or ambiguous translated residues. V3J clonotypes were defined as sequences sharing an identical inferred V gene, J gene, and CDR3 amino acid sequence. The percentage overlap between two repertoires was calculated by dividing the number of shared unique clonotypes by the size of the smaller repertoire. Richness of each repertoire was evaluated using RTK rarefaction, the Chao1 estimator, and Recon v2.1 estimates of unobserved clonotypes. TCRdb carries this immuneACCESS record with in-frame sequences only. Its versions omit some clonotypes, under half of them owing to an unresolved V gene in the studies checked, with the rest unexplained. V and J calls and clone size are given by that table; D and trimming were obtained from the DNA. In this sample the table shows some 530,000 clones, about 85% of which occur a single time. Approximately 12% of the sample is held by the ten biggest clonotypes.

The sequence derives from a woman aged 40 to 50 in good health. Some clones in this sample may be carry-over from other donors' samples. Sequenced: PBMCs. The chain uses TRBV5-1 and TRBJ2-1, with 9 junctional bases fitting TRBD1. This receptor carries the CDR3 CASRPQGATNEQFF. The DNA is as follows: TGCGCCAGCAGGCCACAGGGGGCGACCAATGAGCAGTTCTTC. The entire variable domain, with the stretches around the CDR3 drawn from the reference TRBV5-1 and TRBJ2-1 proteins, is KAGVTQTPRYLIKTRGQQVTLSCSPISGHRSVSWYQQTPGQGLQFLFEYFSETQRNKGNFPGRFSGRQFSNSRSEMNVSTLELGDSALYLCASRPQGATNEQFFGPGTRLTVL.